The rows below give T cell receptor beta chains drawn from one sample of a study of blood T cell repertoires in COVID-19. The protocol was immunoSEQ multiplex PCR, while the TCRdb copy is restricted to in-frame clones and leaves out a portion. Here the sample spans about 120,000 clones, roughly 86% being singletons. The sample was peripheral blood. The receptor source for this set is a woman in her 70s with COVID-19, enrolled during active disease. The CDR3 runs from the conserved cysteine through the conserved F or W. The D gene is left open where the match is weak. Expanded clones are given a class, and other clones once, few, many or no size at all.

DNA: TGTGCCAGCAGTCCGTTCAGGGCTCCAAACCGAGAAAAACTGTTTTTT
CDR3: CASSPFRAPNREKLFF
D: NA
V: TRBV28
J: TRBJ1-4
size: NA

DNA: TGTGCCAGCAGCTTCGGGGGGCGCGGGCGGTTTCAGTTCTTC
CDR3: CASSFGGRGRFQFF
D: NA
V: TRBV7-2
J: TRBJ2-1
size: NA

DNA: TGTGCCACCAGTGATTTCATCCAGACTCGGGGGGTATATGGCTACACCTTC
CDR3: CATSDFIQTRGVYGYTF
D: NA
V: TRBV24-1
J: TRBJ1-2
size: NA

DNA: TGCGCCAGCAACGGGGACACCGGGGAGCTGTTTTTT
CDR3: CASNGDTGELFF
D: NA
V: TRBV5-1
J: TRBJ2-2
size: NA

DNA: TGCGCCAGCAGGGACAGGACGAATGAAAAACTGTTTTTT
CDR3: CASRDRTNEKLFF
D: TRBD1
V: TRBV5-1
J: TRBJ1-4
size: NA

DNA: TGTGCCAGCAGCGAATCGGCAGGGTTCAATTCACCCCTCCACTTT
CDR3: CASSESAGFNSPLHF
D: NA
V: TRBV5-4
J: TRBJ1-6
size: NA

DNA: TGCGCCAGCAGCTTGCAGGGCGTGAACACTGAAGCTTTCTTT
CDR3: CASSLQGVNTEAFF
D: NA
V: TRBV5-1
J: TRBJ1-1
size: NA

DNA: TGTGCCAGCAGTGAGGCCGGGACTCCCCTGAGCTCTGGAAACACCATATATTTT
CDR3: CASSEAGTPLSSGNTIYF
D: NA
V: TRBV2
J: TRBJ1-3
size: NA

DNA: TGTGCCAGCTCACCCCTGTTCAGGGTCCCTAATGAAAAACTGTTTTTT
CDR3: CASSPLFRVPNEKLFF
D: NA
V: TRBV18
J: TRBJ1-4
size: once

DNA: TGTGCCAGCAGTGATCATCCAGGGCTCTATGGCTACACCTTC
CDR3: CASSDHPGLYGYTF
D: NA
V: TRBV6-1
J: TRBJ1-2
size: NA

DNA: TGTGCTAGTGGTTTGGTCTCGCGCGGGGGGGCTCCTGTGGAGACCCAGTACTTC
CDR3: CASGLVSRGGAPVETQYF
D: TRBD2
V: TRBV12-5
J: TRBJ2-5
size: NA

DNA: TGTGCCAGCAGTTTATTGCGGGGGAGGTCCGGGGAGCTGTTTTTT
CDR3: CASSLLRGRSGELFF
D: TRBD2
V: TRBV28
J: TRBJ2-2
size: few

DNA: TGTGCCAGCAGCTTGCCAGGGAATGAGCAGTTCTTC
CDR3: CASSLPGNEQFF
D: NA
V: TRBV5-4
J: TRBJ2-1
size: NA

DNA: TGTGCCAGCAGCTTCGCCCCTGGGAGCTACGAGCAGTACTTC
CDR3: CASSFAPGSYEQYF
D: NA
V: TRBV5-4
J: TRBJ2-7
size: NA

DNA: TGCAGTGCTAGAGTAGCTGGGCCCCAGCATTTT
CDR3: CSARVAGPQHF
D: NA
V: TRBV20-1
J: TRBJ1-5
size: NA

DNA: TGCAGCGTTGCCACGGGAGGTTGGGATCAGCCCCAGCATTTT
CDR3: CSVATGGWDQPQHF
D: NA
V: TRBV29-1
J: TRBJ1-5
size: few

DNA: TGTGCCAGCAGCCCGGGGACATTTTTCTCTGGAAACACCATATATTTT
CDR3: CASSPGTFFSGNTIYF
D: NA
V: TRBV7-9
J: TRBJ1-3
size: NA

DNA: TGTGCCAGCTCACCGACGCCACGGCTAGCGGGGGCCGCCTACGAGCAGTACTTC
CDR3: CASSPTPRLAGAAYEQYF
D: TRBD2
V: TRBV18
J: TRBJ2-7
size: once

DNA: TGTGCCAGCTCCCGGACAGGGGCCTTGGGCTACACCTTC
CDR3: CASSRTGALGYTF
D: TRBD1
V: TRBV2
J: TRBJ1-2
size: few

DNA: TGTGCCAGCAGCTTAATGGGGGCGGGGGGGCCAGAGACCCAGTACTTC
CDR3: CASSLMGAGGPETQYF
D: TRBD2
V: TRBV7-8
J: TRBJ2-5
size: once

DNA: TGTGCCAGCAGCTTAGTAACAGTCGGGATCCAGTACTTC
CDR3: CASSLVTVGIQYF
D: NA
V: TRBV7-9
J: TRBJ2-7
size: NA

DNA: TGCGCCAGCAGCTTGGTTGGGGGGTCCACCGGGGAGCTGTTTTTT
CDR3: CASSLVGGSTGELFF
D: NA
V: TRBV5-1
J: TRBJ2-2
size: NA

DNA: TGTGCCAGCGCAAAACTGAGCTATGGCTACACCTTC
CDR3: CASAKLSYGYTF
D: NA
V: TRBV28
J: TRBJ1-2
size: NA